This TCR beta chain was captured by sequencing in a study of cytomegalovirus exposure and HLA in healthy donors. Broader study findings: Most CMV-associated TCR beta chains appeared HLA-restricted in a later analysis.

The CDR3 runs 14 residues. Trimming shortened V by 3 bases and J by 0 bases, and 8 bases separated the two germline ends. Germline lookup yields CDR1 SEHNR and CDR2 FQNEAQ (reference sequence). Turning to this clone: No antigen is known for it.

Primers: 60 Vbeta forward and 13 Jbeta reverse. Here immunoSEQ multiplex PCR was the method, and the copy in TCRdb shows in-frame clones only, minus some. Of 150,000 to 250,000 clones listed, about 80% are singletons. The clonotype originates from a man aged 25-45 years in good health and CMV-seronegative. Material for sequencing was PBMCs. The V and J genes are TRBV7-9 and TRBJ1-1; D is unresolved. CDR3 amino acids: CASSFAGMNTEAFF. DNA of the CDR3: TGTGCCAGCAGCTTTGCGGGAATGAACACTGAAGCTTTCTTT.